This entry lists 30 T cell receptor beta chains sequenced from one sample in a study of PD-1 blockade in mismatch repair-deficient tumors. Using immunoSEQ multiplex PCR, the repertoire was profiled, and TCRdb retains in-frame clones only, with some absent. The sample lists roughly 130,000 clones, about 88% occurring once. The source was peripheral blood, collected approximately 69 weeks after starting pembrolizumab. These receptors were taken from an adult with mismatch repair-deficient cancer.

This rearrangement joins TRBV4-1 to TRBJ2-7; TRBD2 might be the D (5 bases). V lost 0 bases, J lost 0 bases, and 12 bases lay in between. The CDR3 runs to 16 residues. Germline values: CDR1 MGHRA, CDR2 YSYEKL. The CDR3 coding sequence is TGCGCCAGCAGCCAAGAAAGTAGCGTGAGCTCCTACGAGCAGTACTTC. It codes for CASSQESSVSSYEQYF.

The J gene is TRBJ2-3, the V gene TRBV2; 8 bases map to TRBD1. The CDR3 totals 13 residues. J gave up 5 bases and V 9 bases, and 7 bases lay outside the gene matches. Germline CDR1 SNHLY, CDR2 FYNNEI. CDR3 DNA: TGTGCCAGGCAAGACAGGGGAAGAGATACGCAGTATTTT. Its translation: CARQDRGRDTQYF. Based on the CDR3 plus reference TRBV2 and TRBJ2-3, the full variable domain is EPEVTQTPSHQVTQMGQEVILRCVPISNHLYFYWYRQILGQKVEFLVSFYNNEISEKSEIFDDQFSVERPDGSNFTLKIRSTKLEDSAMYFCARQDRGRDTQYFGPGTRLTVL.

This chain joins TRBV28 and TRBJ2-7; the match to TRBD2 covers 10 bases. Germline V CDR1 and CDR2: MDHEN, SYDVKM. The CDR3 has 19 residues. Trimming took 3 bases from V and 4 from J; bases not matched to a gene: 18. Here the CDR3 reads CASSFKGGWTSGRAYEQYF. CDR3 in DNA: TGTGCCAGCAGTTTTAAGGGGGGTTGGACTAGCGGTAGGGCATACGAGCAGTACTTC.

This clone was observed a handful of times. This rearrangement joins TRBV30 to TRBJ2-7, with TRBD1 matching 7 bases. The CDR3 spans 11 residues. Germline values: CDR1 GTSNPN, CDR2 SVGIG (reference sequence). After removal of 4 bases from V and 4 bases from J, the junction contained 1 base not matched to a gene. CDR3 loop: CAWTQGYEQYF. The CDR3 nucleotides are TGTGCCTGGACACAGGGGTACGAGCAGTACTTC.

The chain recombines TRBV13 with TRBJ2-7; D ambiguous. Germline CDR1 is PRHDT and CDR2 is FYEKMQ (reference sequence). V was cut by 0 bases and J by 6 bases, with 9 bases left in between. The CDR3 spans 13 residues. This chain's CDR3 is CASSLGAGREQYF. The CDR3, as DNA: TGTGCCAGCAGCTTAGGGGCAGGCCGCGAGCAGTACTTC.

The chain carries TRBV7-9 and TRBJ2-7, with D perhaps TRBD2 (5 bases). The germline CDR1 and CDR2 sequences are SEHNR and FQNEAQ (reference sequence). Deletions cut 4 bases from V and 5 bases from J, with 18 bases between. There are 15 residues in the CDR3. CDR3 DNA: TGTGCCAGCAGCTCCCGGAGGACTGTAGTAAACGAGCAGTACTTC. The encoded protein is CASSSRRTVVNEQYF.

J is TRBJ2-1 and V is TRBV28; the D is unclear. This CDR3 comprises 14 residues. The germline V gene has CDR1 MDHEN and CDR2 SYDVKM. The V end was cut by 6 bases, the J end by 10 bases, with 19 bases between. This CDR3 is CASSFTFDPREQFF. The CDR3 DNA reads TGTGCCAGCAGCTTTACTTTCGACCCCAGGGAGCAGTTCTTC.

In regard to this clone: This CDR3 fails to terminate in the conserved phenylalanine or tryptophan, so it likely reflects a read error. No DNA is shown, since the ends of the CDR3 on it are uncertain; the CDR3 is the one TCRdb lists. V is TRBV6-4 and J is TRBJ2-7; the DNA was not compared with TRBD2, the D call given in the table. A total of 11 residues make up the CDR3, ends included. From germline, CDR1 is MRHNA and CDR2 SNTAGT. The CDR3 here is CANRRGTSGTK.

This chain connects TRBV6-6 to TRBJ1-1, with 10 bases aligning to TRBD1. Trimming took 6 bases from V and 5 from J; bases not matched to a gene: 12. The CDR3 totals 16 residues. CDR1 and CDR2 from the germline V gene are MNHNY and SVGAGI (reference sequence). This CDR3 reads CASRSAGTGVFTEAFF. DNA of the CDR3: TGTGCCAGCAGGTCGGCGGGGACAGGGGTCTTTACTGAAGCTTTCTTT.

The chain employs TRBV2 and TRBJ1-1, with TRBD1 identical over 8 bases. The CDR3 is made up of 12 amino acids. J lost 1 base, V lost 10 bases, and 2 bases had no gene match. Germline V gives CDR1 SNHLY, CDR2 FYNNEI. CDR3 loop: CATQGANTEAFF. DNA for the CDR3: TGTGCCACCCAGGGGGCGAACACTGAAGCTTTCTTT.

J is TRBJ1-5 and V is TRBV21-1; the tabulated D call, TRBD1, remains unverified against the DNA. TRBV21-1 is classified as a pseudogene. The CDR3 runs 15 residues. Written as DNA, the CDR3 is TGTGCCAGCAGCAAAAAGGCAGGGGGCAATCAGCCCCAGCATTTT. It translates to CASSKKAGGNQPQHF.

CDR3 protein: CASSPLPGLAGGYNEQFF. CDR3 DNA sequence: TGTGCCAGCAGCCCTCTCCCGGGACTAGCGGGAGGGTACAATGAGCAGTTCTTC. The genes are TRBV5-8 and TRBJ2-1; TRBD2 matches 16 bases. J gave up 4 bases and V 4 bases, and 8 bases lay outside the gene matches. CDR3 length: 18 residues. CDR1 is SGHTS and CDR2 is YDEGEE in the germline V gene.

This chain links TRBV27 with TRBJ2-7, with 7 bases that match TRBD2. Germline assignment: CDR1 MNHEY and CDR2 SMNVEV (reference sequence). The CDR3 extends over 14 amino acids. The V gene end was trimmed by 8 bases and the J gene end by 1 base; junction bases not matched to a gene: 8. The CDR3 reads CASAMVGGSYEQYF. The CDR3, as DNA: TGTGCCAGCGCCATGGTGGGAGGGTCCTACGAGCAGTACTTC.

This chain joins TRBV21-1 and TRBJ1-3. TRBV21-1 has pseudogene status. The CDR3 covers 17 residues. The CDR3 DNA reads TGTGCCAGCAGCAAACCCGAGACGGACTTCTCTGGAAACACCATATATTTT. This sequence encodes CASSKPETDFSGNTIYF.

The V gene is TRBV5-1, the J gene TRBJ2-1; 9 bases line up with TRBD2. The length of the CDR3 is 17 residues. V was clipped by 5 bases and J by 9 bases; unmatched bases: 18. CDR1 is SGHRS, CDR2 YFSETQ, per germline. CDR3 sequence: CASRDPREGQGLIEQFF. The CDR3 DNA reads TGCGCCAGCAGGGACCCGCGGGAGGGCCAAGGATTGATTGAGCAGTTCTTC.

The chain joins TRBV6-6 to TRBJ1-1, with a tentative D call TRBD1 (5 bases). The ends were cut back, 0 bases at V and 4 bases at J, with 6 bases in the middle. The CDR3 extends over 13 amino acids. Germline values: CDR1 MNHNY, CDR2 SVGAGI (reference sequence). In DNA form, the CDR3 reads TGTGCCAGCAGTTACTCGGGGACCACTGAAGCTTTCTTT. Amino acids: CASSYSGTTEAFF.

V and J are TRBV7-9 and TRBJ2-1, with 13 bases that match TRBD2. V lost 6 bases, J lost 9 bases, and 8 bases stayed unmatched. The germline V gene has CDR1 SEHNR and CDR2 FQNEAQ (reference sequence). The CDR3 is 15 amino acids. CDR3 protein: CASRQPGLAGIEQFF. CDR3 DNA: TGTGCCAGCAGACAACCGGGACTAGCGGGAATTGAGCAGTTCTTC.

As to this clone: Additional DNA sequences in this sample encode the identical CDR3. The chain carries TRBV5-1 and TRBJ1-1; TRBD1 might be the D (6 bases). Between the trimmed V and J ends, which lost 4 bases and 0 bases, there was a span of 10 bases. Germline lookup yields CDR1 SGHRS and CDR2 YFSETQ. CDR3 length: 14 residues. CDR3 in DNA: TGCGCCAGCAGCCCTAGGGGGATGAACACTGAAGCTTTCTTT. Amino acid sequence: CASSPRGMNTEAFF. Based on the CDR3 plus reference TRBV5-1 and TRBJ1-1, the full variable domain is KAGVTQTPRYLIKTRGQQVTLSCSPISGHRSVSWYQQTPGQGLQFLFEYFSETQRNKGNFPGRFSGRQFSNSRSEMNVSTLELGDSALYLCASSPRGMNTEAFFGQGTRLTVV.

The V gene is TRBV10-3, the J gene TRBJ2-2, with D hard to call. CDR3 length equals 14 residues. Germline CDR1 ENHRY, CDR2 SYGVKD. Between the trimmed V and J ends, which lost 1 base and 4 bases, there was a span of 7 bases. In DNA, the CDR3 is TGTGCCATCAGTGAGTTAGCATCCACCGGGGAGCTGTTTTTT. It encodes CAISELASTGELFF.

The chain has TRBV28 and TRBJ2-7; no firm D call. Germline V lookup: CDR1 MDHEN, CDR2 SYDVKM. This CDR3 comprises 11 residues. Trimming stripped 5 bases from V and 1 base from J, with 3 bases between. The CDR3 DNA reads TGTGCCAGCAGTCGATCCTACGAGCAGTACTTC. Protein: CASSRSYEQYF. The whole variable domain, remainder taken from reference TRBV28 and TRBJ2-7, is DVKVTQSSRYLVKRTGEKVFLECVQDMDHENMFWYRQDPGLGLRLIYFSYDVKMKEKGDIPEGYSVSREKKERFSLILESASTNQTSMYLCASSRSYEQYFGPGTRLTVT.

The chain combines TRBV7-8 with TRBJ2-1; TRBD2 matches at 8 bases. The germline V gene encodes CDR1 SGHVS and CDR2 FQNEAQ. J lost 1 base, V lost 6 bases, and 17 bases had no gene match. This CDR3 is 19 amino acids long. The DNA of the CDR3 is TGTGCCAGCAGTCTATCCCGCCGGGGCGGGGGGCCTTCCTACAATGAGCAGTTCTTC. This sequence encodes CASSLSRRGGGPSYNEQFF. Filled out from reference TRBV7-8 and TRBJ2-1, the complete variable domain reads GAGVSQSPRYKVAKRGQDVALRCDPISGHVSLFWYQQALGQGPEFLTYFQNEAQLDKSGLPSDRFFAERPEGSVSTLKIQRTQQEDSAVYLCASSLSRRGGGPSYNEQFFGPGTRLTVL.

This chain links TRBV21-1 with TRBJ2-7; the D call TRBD2 from the table was never checked on the DNA. TRBV21-1 is listed as a pseudogene. The CDR3 extends over 16 amino acids. CDR3 sequence: CASPKRAGLASYEQYF. The CDR3 coding sequence is TGTGCCAGCCCCAAAAGGGCGGGACTAGCGAGCTACGAGCAGTACTTC.

The V and J genes are TRBV7-9 and TRBJ2-1; D remains unclear. Germline loops: CDR1 SEHNR, CDR2 FQNEAQ (reference sequence). The length of the CDR3 is 17 residues. V lost 2 bases and J 0 bases, leaving 14 bases between the germline ends. The CDR3 nucleotides read TGTGCCAGCAGCTTATGGGGTCTCCCGAGCTCCTACAATGAGCAGTTCTTC. This codes for CASSLWGLPSSYNEQFF.

J is TRBJ2-3 and V is TRBV4-3; 7 nucleotides match TRBD2. Germline trimming cut 4 bases from V and 2 bases from J; bases unmatched to any gene: 6. The CDR3 loop spans 15 amino acids. In germline, CDR1 is LGHNA, CDR2 YSLEER. The CDR3 DNA reads as TGCGCCAGCAGCCGCCGACTAGCCCTCACAGATACGCAGTATTTT. It translates to CASSRRLALTDTQYF.

The CDR3 spells CASSLMGGPPETQYF. The CDR3 DNA is TGTGCCAGCAGCTTAATGGGGGGCCCGCCGGAGACCCAGTACTTC. The chain uses TRBV13 and TRBJ2-5, with D perhaps being TRBD1 or TRBD2 (6 bases each). Germline loops: CDR1 PRHDT, CDR2 FYEKMQ (reference sequence). V lost 2 bases and J 5 bases, leaving 15 bases between the germline ends. This CDR3 contains 15 residues.

The chain is built from TRBV28 and TRBJ1-1; the D is unclear. Germline V gene lookup returns CDR1 MDHEN and CDR2 SYDVKM. The V and J ends lost 5 bases and 1 base respectively, with 8 bases between them. The CDR3 runs 13 residues. Written as DNA, the CDR3 is TGTGCCAGCAGTGAGAAACAGAACACTGAAGCTTTCTTT. Protein product: CASSEKQNTEAFF.

This clone was recorded only once. The CDR3 DNA follows: TGTGCCATCAGTCCGGCGATGAACACTGAAGCTTTCTTT. The encoded protein is CAISPAMNTEAFF. The J gene is TRBJ1-1, the V gene TRBV10-3, with D uncertain. V lost 5 bases and J 0 bases, leaving 7 bases between the germline ends. Germline V CDR1 and CDR2: ENHRY, SYGVKD. The CDR3 contains 13 residues.

The chain combines TRBV19 with TRBJ2-3; possibly TRBD1 for D (6 bases). V lost 5 bases and J 2 bases, leaving 17 bases between the germline ends. This CDR3 spans 16 amino acids. The germline CDR1 and CDR2 sequences are LNHDA and SQIVND (reference sequence). CDR3 protein: CASSPYRARFTDTQYF. For the CDR3, the DNA is TGTGCCAGTAGTCCCTACAGGGCGCGGTTCACAGATACGCAGTATTTT.

The chain employs TRBV29-1 and TRBJ2-1; D is ambiguous. Germline V CDR1 and CDR2: SQVTM, ANQGSEA. Trimming stripped 4 bases from V and 5 bases from J, with 6 bases between. This CDR3 comprises 11 residues. This CDR3 is CSVGKNNEQFF. For the CDR3, the DNA is TGCAGCGTTGGCAAAAACAATGAGCAGTTCTTC.

The V and J genes are TRBV5-1 and TRBJ2-3; D unresolved. Trimming shortened V by 4 bases and J by 0 bases, and 12 bases separated the two germline ends. Germline CDR1 reads SGHRS; CDR2 reads YFSETQ. The CDR3 spans 15 residues. CDR3 coding DNA: TGCGCCAGCAGCCCGCAGGCGACTAGCACAGATACGCAGTATTTT. Protein sequence: CASSPQATSTDTQYF. The variable domain in full, completed from reference TRBV5-1 and TRBJ2-3, reads KAGVTQTPRYLIKTRGQQVTLSCSPISGHRSVSWYQQTPGQGLQFLFEYFSETQRNKGNFPGRFSGRQFSNSRSEMNVSTLELGDSALYLCASSPQATSTDTQYFGPGTRLTVL.